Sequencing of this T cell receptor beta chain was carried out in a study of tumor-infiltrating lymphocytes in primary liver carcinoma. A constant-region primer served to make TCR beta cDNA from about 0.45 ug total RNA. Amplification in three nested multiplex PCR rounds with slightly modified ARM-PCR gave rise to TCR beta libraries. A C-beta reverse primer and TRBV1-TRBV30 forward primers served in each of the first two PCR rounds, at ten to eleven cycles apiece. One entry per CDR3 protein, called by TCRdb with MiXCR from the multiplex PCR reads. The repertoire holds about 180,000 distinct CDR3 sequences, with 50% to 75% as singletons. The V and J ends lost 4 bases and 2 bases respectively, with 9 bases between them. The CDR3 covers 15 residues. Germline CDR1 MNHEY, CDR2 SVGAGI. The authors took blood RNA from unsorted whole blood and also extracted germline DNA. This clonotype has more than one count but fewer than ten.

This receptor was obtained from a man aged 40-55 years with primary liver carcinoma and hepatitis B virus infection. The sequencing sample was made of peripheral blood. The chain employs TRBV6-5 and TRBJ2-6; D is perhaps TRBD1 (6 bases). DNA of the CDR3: TGTGCCAGCAGTTGGGGACAAGCTGGGGCCAACGTCCTGACTTTC. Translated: CASSWGQAGANVLTF.